A single sample is the source of the 21 T cell receptor beta chains below, sequenced in a study of cytomegalovirus exposure and HLA in healthy donors. A multiplex PCR was run with 60 Vbeta primers and 13 Jbeta primers. Clones were sequenced by immunoSEQ multiplex PCR, and TCRdb holds only the in-frame ones, with some missing. The table has roughly 150,000 clones, 65% to 70% seen once; the top ten hold approximately 1.7%. Sequencing was performed on PBMCs. Source of these receptors: a human donor in good health.

To note about this clone: A read error may produce the germline difference seen at one junction end. CDR3 sequence: CASSLGGVPGGELFF. The CDR3 DNA reads TGTGCTAGCAGCTTAGGGGGAGTCCCTGGCGGGGAGCTGTTTTTT. This chain connects TRBV7-7 to TRBJ2-2, with D tentatively TRBD1 (6 bases). Germline V CDR1 and CDR2: SSHAT, FNYEAQ (reference sequence). The CDR3 totals 15 residues.

This clone came up a few times. V gene TRBV28 combines with J gene TRBJ2-5; 13 bases align to TRBD2. TRBJ2-7 explains the end of the DNA better; the J call may be wrong. Germline CDR1 is MDHEN and CDR2 is SYDVKM. The CDR3 length is 16 residues. The CDR3 DNA is TGTGCCAGCAGTTCGTCCGGGACTAGCGGGACCGACGAGCAGTACTTC. Translated, it gives CASSSSGTSGTDEQYF.

The rearrangement joins TRBV12-5 to TRBJ1-2, with D perhaps matching TRBD1 (6 bases). Germline CDR1 is LGHNT and CDR2 is FRNRAP. The CDR3 consists of 12 residues. Deletions cut 1 base from V and 8 bases from J, with 8 bases between. The CDR3 DNA follows: TGTGCTAGTGGTTTGGAGGGGGGGGGCTACACCTTC. Amino acids: CASGLEGGGYTF.

The chain combines TRBV2 with TRBJ2-7, with TRBD1 identical over 10 bases. Germline CDR1 is SNHLY and CDR2 is FYNNEI. V lost 7 bases, J lost 5 bases, and 8 bases stayed unmatched. The CDR3 sequence is 14 residues long. CDR3 bases: TGTGCCAGCACCCCGGGACAGGGGCCGAACGAGCAGTACTTC. Residues: CASTPGQGPNEQYF.

The chain employs TRBV18 and TRBJ2-7, with TRBD1 as a possible D gene (7 bases). The CDR3 is 14 amino acids. Per germline, CDR1 KGHSH and CDR2 LQKENI. V was trimmed by 3 bases and J by 5 bases, leaving 14 bases between them. CDR3: CASSPRDSPHEQYF. In DNA, the CDR3 is TGTGCCAGCTCACCGCGGGACAGCCCCCACGAGCAGTACTTC.

The chain carries TRBV9 and TRBJ1-3, with D perhaps TRBD1 (5 bases). Germline CDR1 and CDR2: SGDLS and YYNGEE. The CDR3 extends over 14 amino acids. Trimming stripped 0 bases from V and 1 base from J, with 5 bases between. The CDR3 DNA reads as TGTGCCAGCAGCGTAGGACAGTCTGGAAACACCATATATTTT. Translating gives CASSVGQSGNTIYF.

V gene TRBV9 combines with J gene TRBJ2-6; D is possibly TRBD2 (5 bases). The CDR3 totals 16 residues. CDR1 and CDR2 (germline): SGDLS, YYNGEE. V was pared by 2 bases and J by 0 bases, with 9 bases between. Here the CDR3 reads CASSVGLRSGANVLTF. Written as DNA, the CDR3 is TGTGCCAGCAGCGTTGGACTGCGCTCTGGGGCCAACGTCCTGACTTTC.

This clone was detected only a few times. The rearrangement joins TRBV5-1 to TRBJ2-1, with D maybe TRBD1 (5 bases). Between the trimmed V and J ends, which lost 1 base and 10 bases, there was a span of 6 bases. In germline, CDR1 is SGHRS, CDR2 YFSETQ. The CDR3 is made up of 11 amino acids. DNA for the CDR3: TGCGCCAGCAGCTTGAAGGGGGAGCAGTTCTTC. Translating gives CASSLKGEQFF.

This sequence joins TRBV11-1 and TRBJ2-3; no clear D. Trimming took 1 base from V and 6 from J, leaving 8 bases between them. CDR3 length equals 13 residues. The germline CDR1 and CDR2 sequences are SGHAT and FQDESV (reference sequence). The CDR3 DNA reads as TGTGCCAGCAGCTTAGGCGCCCGGGATACGCAGTATTTT. Protein: CASSLGARDTQYF. Variable domain in full (rest from reference TRBV11-1 and TRBJ2-3): EAEVAQSPRYKITEKSQAVAFWCDPISGHATLYWYRQILGQGPELLVQFQDESVVDDSQLPKDRFSAERLKGVDSTLKIQPAELGDSAMYLCASSLGARDTQYFGPGTRLTVL.

CDR3 protein: CASSRTRAVSYEQYF. The DNA for the CDR3 is TGTGCCAGCAGCCGTACTAGGGCTGTCTCCTACGAGCAGTACTTC. The chain has TRBV14 and TRBJ2-7, with D perhaps matching TRBD2 (5 bases). CDR3 size: 15 residues. Germline V lookup: CDR1 SGHDN, CDR2 FVKESK. Trimming took off 4 bases at V and 0 bases at J, with 13 bases between the two ends. Full variable domain (outside the CDR3, taken from reference TRBV14 and TRBJ2-7): EAGVTQFPSHSVIEKGQTVTLRCDPISGHDNLYWYRRVMGKEIKFLLHFVKESKQDESGMPNNRFLAERTGGTYSTLKVQPAELEDSGVYFCASSRTRAVSYEQYFGPGTRLTVT.

This clone was picked up a small number of times. V usage is TRBV9 and J usage is TRBJ2-7; 8 bases are a match to TRBD2. After removal of 4 bases from V and 4 bases from J, the junction contained 13 bases not matched to a gene. The CDR3 is 16 amino acids. Germline V lookup: CDR1 SGDLS, CDR2 YYNGEE. As DNA, the CDR3 is TGTGCCAGCAGCCAAGCCGGGACTAGGGATCCTTACGAGCAGTACTTC. It translates to CASSQAGTRDPYEQYF.

The rearrangement joins TRBV11-2 to TRBJ1-1; 9 bases match TRBD1. Germline loops: CDR1 SGHAT, CDR2 FQNNGV. The CDR3 loop spans 14 amino acids. The junction had 1 base not matched to a gene; V was cut back by 1 base and J by 4 bases. The CDR3 bases are TGTGCCAGCAGCTTAGTGGACAGGGGCACTGAAGCTTTCTTT. Its protein is CASSLVDRGTEAFF.

The rearrangement links TRBV5-1 to TRBJ2-1; TRBD2 aligns across 11 bases. Losses at the gene ends were 4 bases for V and 7 bases for J; bases not matched to a gene: 4. The germline V gene has CDR1 SGHRS and CDR2 YFSETQ. The CDR3 sequence is 14 residues long. The CDR3 reads CASSVLAGGNEQFF. The CDR3, as DNA: TGCGCCAGCAGCGTCCTAGCGGGAGGTAATGAGCAGTTCTTC.

This chain connects TRBV4-2 to TRBJ2-2; D might be TRBD2 (6 bases). The V end lost 5 bases, the J end lost 1 base, and 14 bases lay between the germline ends. The germline gives CDR1 LGHNA, CDR2 YNFKEQ. This CDR3 spans 16 amino acids. CDR3 residues: CASSLQEGLNTGELFF. The DNA of the CDR3 is TGTGCCAGCAGCTTGCAGGAGGGACTGAACACCGGGGAGCTGTTTTTT.

The chain recombines TRBV5-1 with TRBJ1-6, with 10 positions matching TRBD1. The CDR3 spans 15 residues. Looked up from germline, CDR1 is SGHRS and CDR2 is YFSETQ. J gave up 4 bases and V 5 bases, and 3 bases lay outside the gene matches. DNA for the CDR3: TGCGCCAGCAGAGGACAGGGGGATTATAATTCACCCCTCCACTTT. Its protein is CASRGQGDYNSPLHF.

As regards this clone: Relative to the germline gene, one junction end is altered; a read error may explain this. The gene calls are TRBV29-1 and TRBJ2-7; D possibly corresponds to TRBD1 (6 bases). Germline CDR1 reads SQVTM; CDR2 reads ANQGSEA. The CDR3 is made up of 14 amino acids. CDR3 loop: CSVGGPGSSYEQHF. CDR3 coding DNA: TGCAGCGTTGGGGGGCCGGGTAGTTCCTACGAGCAGCACTTC.

The rearrangement joins TRBV11-3 to TRBJ2-7; 12 bases match TRBD1. CDR1 is SGHNT, CDR2 YENEEA, per germline. Losses at the gene ends were 6 bases for V and 2 bases for J; bases not matched to a gene: 8. CDR3 length: 16 residues. CDR3 sequence (DNA): TGTGCCAGCAGGTTGGCCGGGACAGGGGGCCCCTACGAGCAGTACTTC. Amino acid sequence: CASRLAGTGGPYEQYF.

V gene TRBV29-1 combines with J gene TRBJ2-7, with 7 bases fitting TRBD2. The trim removed 6 bases at V and 1 base at J, leaving 9 bases unmatched. Per germline, CDR1 SQVTM and CDR2 ANQGSEA. The CDR3 extends over 14 amino acids. The CDR3 reads CSVAGGSGSYEQYF. DNA for the CDR3: TGCAGCGTGGCCGGGGGGAGTGGGTCCTACGAGCAGTACTTC.

This chain joins TRBV9 and TRBJ2-3; the match to TRBD2 covers 7 bases. This CDR3 comprises 13 residues. V dropped 7 bases and J dropped 4; count of bases not matched to a gene: 6. Germline CDR1 reads SGDLS; CDR2 reads YYNGEE. The CDR3 protein is CASSREVADTQYF. The CDR3 region has the DNA TGTGCCAGCTCCCGGGAGGTTGCAGATACGCAGTATTTT.

This clone was detected only once. This chain connects TRBV5-8 to TRBJ1-1; no firm D call. The CDR3 has 17 residues. Looked up from germline, CDR1 is SGHTS and CDR2 is YDEGEE. V dropped 0 bases and J dropped 3 bases, with 18 bases sitting between them. The CDR3 DNA reads as TGTGCCAGCAGCTTGGTCTTGGGAGGGAAGAGAGACACTGAAGCTTTCTTT. It translates to CASSLVLGGKRDTEAFF.

CDR3 coding DNA: TGTGCCATAGGGACAGGGGGACTGAATCAAGAGACCCAGTACTTC. Protein sequence: CAIGTGGLNQETQYF. The gene calls are TRBV19 and TRBJ2-5, with TRBD1 matching over 11 bases. The CDR3 contains 15 residues. CDR1 is LNHDA and CDR2 is SQIVND in the germline V gene (reference sequence). With V trimmed by 10 bases and J by 2 bases, 9 bases remained unmatched.